This T cell receptor beta chain came from a study of cytomegalovirus exposure and HLA in healthy donors. Study-level findings and limits: Immune exposure information comprised only CMV serostatus. TCR beta V- and J-gene trimming, according to a later analysis, was linked to a missense DCLRE1C variant.

The PCR made use of 60 Vbeta and 13 Jbeta primers. The data were produced by immunoSEQ multiplex PCR, yet TCRdb's version contains in-frame clones alone and is incomplete. Among 65,000 to 85,000 clones listed, roughly 79% were seen once. A note on this clone: Its matching antigen is unknown.

Germline loops: CDR1 SGHDT, CDR2 YYEEEE. Trimming removed 4 bases at V and 7 bases at J, with 27 bases between. The CDR3 is made up of 18 amino acids. The sequence came from a woman in her thirties or forties in good health and CMV-seropositive. Input material: PBMCs. The chain is built from TRBV5-6 and TRBJ2-1, with D possibly TRBD2 on 5 matching bases. For the CDR3, the DNA is TGTGCCAGCAGCCCCACTAGTCTCTTCGGTGGAGGCGAAAATGAGCAGTTCTTC. Translation gives CASSPTSLFGGGENEQFF.